A single sample gave rise to the 29 T cell receptor beta chains below, sequenced in a study of blood T cell repertoires in COVID-19. Produced via immunoSEQ multiplex PCR; TCRdb's table is partial and in-frame only. This sample yields about 99,000 clones, of which roughly 90% are seen a single time; approximately 3.5% belongs to the top ten. The sequenced sample was peripheral blood. These receptor sequences come from a woman aged 55-75 years with acute or convalescent COVID-19.

Here the CDR3 DNA reads TGTGCCAGCAGCCCCGGGTGTGGCGGGAGCTCCCACGAGCAGTACGTC. Protein sequence: CASSPGCGGSSHEQYV. This rearrangement joins TRBV21-1 to TRBJ2-7; whether TRBD2, the table's D call, matches the DNA was not checked. TRBV21-1 is assigned pseudogene status. The CDR3 spans 16 residues.

This sequence joins TRBV6-5 and TRBJ2-1; D not resolved. This CDR3 is built from 14 residues. CDR1 is MNHEY and CDR2 is SVGAGI in the germline V gene. Trimming left V 9 bases short and J 3 bases short, with 15 bases between. This CDR3 is CASTTRINYNEQFF. In DNA, the CDR3 is TGTGCCAGTACTACAAGGATAAACTACAATGAGCAGTTCTTC.

This chain uses TRBV19 with TRBJ1-1; D unresolved. The V end was cut by 8 bases, the J end by 13 bases, with 17 bases between. CDR1 LNHDA and CDR2 SQIVND come from the germline V gene (reference sequence). This CDR3 has 11 residues. CDR3 in DNA: TGTGCCAGTTACTTGGGAGGGAGGGTTTTCTTT. Its protein is CASYLGGRVFF. Together with reference TRBV19 and TRBJ1-1, the CDR3 gives the full variable domain: DGGITQSPKYLFRKEGQNVTLSCEQNLNHDAMYWYRQDPGQGLRLIYYSQIVNDFQKGDIAEGYSVSREKKESFPLTVTSAQKNPTAFYLCASYLGGRVFFGQGTRLTVV.

The V and J genes are TRBV6-6 and TRBJ1-6; D ambiguous. The CDR3 extends over 15 amino acids. CDR1 is MNHNY, CDR2 SVGAGI, per germline (reference sequence). Trimming left V 5 bases short and J 6 bases short, with 14 bases between. The CDR3 region has the DNA TGTGCCAGCAGTCCCCTATCCGAGGGTAATTCACCCCTCCACTTT. Its translation is CASSPLSEGNSPLHF.

This clone is a singleton in its sample. V gene TRBV5-6 combines with J gene TRBJ2-1, with 8 positions matching TRBD2. V lost 0 bases, J lost 10 bases, and 9 bases stayed unmatched. The CDR3 runs to 15 residues. CDR1 is SGHDT and CDR2 is YYEEEE in the germline V gene. The CDR3 loop reads CASSLGREGVGEQFF. The CDR3 DNA follows: TGTGCCAGCAGCTTGGGCCGGGAGGGCGTCGGGGAGCAGTTCTTC.

J is TRBJ1-1 and V is TRBV19, with D perhaps TRBD1 (5 bases). Germline V gene lookup returns CDR1 LNHDA and CDR2 SQIVND (reference sequence). Trimming pared 1 base from V and 6 bases from J, leaving 9 bases between. The CDR3 has 13 residues. CDR3 loop: CASSIVGGAEAFF. Here the CDR3 DNA reads TGTGCCAGTAGTATAGTCGGGGGGGCTGAAGCTTTCTTT.

The V call is TRBV18, the J call TRBJ2-1; 9 positions agree with TRBD2. The germline gives CDR1 KGHSH, CDR2 LQKENI. This CDR3 has 17 amino acids. The J segment lost 3 bases and the V segment lost 3 bases, leaving 9 bases of the junction unmatched. This chain's CDR3 is CASSPPLTSGLYNEQFF. The CDR3 DNA is TGTGCCAGCTCACCCCCCTTGACTAGCGGCCTCTACAATGAGCAGTTCTTC.

This clone was found a few times. This chain joins TRBV18 and TRBJ2-7; 10 bases are a match to TRBD2. Germline-derived CDR1 and CDR2 are KGHSH and LQKENI. V was pared by 6 bases and J by 3 bases, with 8 bases of the junction left unmatched. The CDR3 extends over 15 amino acids. The CDR3 protein is CASSRGTSEIYEQYF. The CDR3, as DNA: TGTGCCAGCTCCCGCGGGACTAGCGAGATCTACGAGCAGTACTTC. The entire variable domain, with the rest obtained from reference TRBV18 and TRBJ2-7, is as follows: NAGVMQNPRHLVRRRGQEARLRCSPMKGHSHVYWYRQLPEEGLKFMVYLQKENIIDESGMPKERFSAEFPKEGPSILRIQQVVRGDSAAYFCASSRGTSEIYEQYFGPGTRLTVT.

J is TRBJ2-3 and V is TRBV5-1; TRBD1 aligns across 10 bases. The CDR3 length is 15 residues. With 4 bases clipped from V and 4 bases from J, the junction kept 6 bases outside the gene matches. In germline, CDR1 is SGHRS, CDR2 YFSETQ. In DNA form, the CDR3 reads TGCGCCAGCAGCCCCAGACAGGGGGCGGCAGATACGCAGTATTTT. Translation gives CASSPRQGAADTQYF.

The rearrangement uses TRBV27 and TRBJ1-1; possible D gene TRBD1, 5 bases. Germline CDR1 MNHEY, CDR2 SMNVEV (reference sequence). Trimming removed 4 bases at V and 1 base at J, with 7 bases between. The CDR3 loop spans 13 amino acids. This CDR3 is CASSYTGNTEAFF. CDR3 nucleotide sequence: TGTGCCAGCAGTTATACAGGGAACACTGAAGCTTTCTTT.

The gene calls are TRBV5-1 and TRBJ2-1; 8 bases fit TRBD1. In germline, CDR1 is SGHRS, CDR2 YFSETQ. The V gene end was trimmed by 4 bases and the J gene end by 1 base; junction bases not matched to a gene: 4. The CDR3 spans 15 residues. This chain's CDR3 is CASSPQGASYNEQFF. The CDR3 DNA sequence: TGCGCCAGCAGCCCTCAGGGGGCGTCCTACAATGAGCAGTTCTTC.

CDR3 sequence: CASSLGASDTEAFF. In nucleotides, the CDR3 is TGTGCCAGCAGCTTAGGGGCGTCGGACACTGAAGCTTTCTTT. J is TRBJ1-1 and V is TRBV7-9; no definite D call. V lost 1 base and J lost 3, with 9 bases in between. The CDR3 is 14 residues long. Looked up from germline, CDR1 is SEHNR and CDR2 is FQNEAQ (reference sequence).

This rearrangement joins TRBV11-2 to TRBJ2-1; 8 bases fit TRBD2. The CDR3 totals 11 residues. Germline V CDR1 and CDR2: SGHAT, FQNNGV. Trimming took 11 bases from V and 7 from J; bases not matched to a gene: 4. The CDR3 loop is CAGSGGNEQFF. CDR3 in DNA: TGTGCCGGATCGGGAGGGAATGAGCAGTTCTTC.

This clone has just a few counts. The rearrangement joins TRBV30 to TRBJ2-1; the match to TRBD2 covers 8 bases. The CDR3 is 12 amino acids. CDR1 GTSNPN and CDR2 SVGIG come from the germline V gene (reference sequence). J gave up 7 bases and V 2 bases, and 1 base lay outside the gene matches. CDR3 nucleotides: TGTGCCTGGAGTCCTAGCGGGAATGAGCAGTTCTTC. The encoded protein is CAWSPSGNEQFF.

This rearrangement joins TRBV6-5 to TRBJ2-7, with a weak D call TRBD1 (6 bases). In germline, CDR1 is MNHEY, CDR2 SVGAGI. Between the trimmed V and J ends, which lost 5 bases and 3 bases, there was a span of 14 bases. This CDR3 has 14 residues. The CDR3 spells CASSTGTNFYEQYF. For the CDR3, the DNA is TGTGCCAGCAGTACCGGGACAAATTTCTACGAGCAGTACTTC.

This clone appeared once. V is TRBV19 and J is TRBJ1-1, with D tentatively TRBD1 (6 bases). This CDR3 comprises 15 residues. V was trimmed by 3 bases and J by 0 bases, leaving 11 bases between them. Germline loops: CDR1 LNHDA, CDR2 SQIVND (reference sequence). CDR3 residues: CASSIYRELNTEAFF. In DNA, the CDR3 is TGTGCCAGTAGTATTTACAGGGAGCTGAACACTGAAGCTTTCTTT.

This clone occurred once. This sequence joins TRBV19 and TRBJ2-7, with 11 positions matching TRBD1. The germline CDR1 and CDR2 sequences are LNHDA and SQIVND (reference sequence). This CDR3 contains 14 residues. V lost 4 bases and J lost 7; bases outside the gene matches: 6. CDR3 nucleotide sequence: TGTGCCAGTAGTAGTGGACAGGGGGCTTGGGAGCAGTACGTC. Its translation: CASSSGQGAWEQYV.

This chain joins TRBV4-1 and TRBJ1-6; 8 bases line up with TRBD1. The CDR3 loop spans 16 amino acids. Per the germline V gene, CDR1 is MGHRA and CDR2 is YSYEKL. Germline trimming cut 5 bases from V and 1 base from J; bases unmatched to any gene: 4. The CDR3 loop reads CASSSRQGSYNSPLHF. The CDR3 nucleotides read TGCGCCAGCAGCTCCAGACAGGGGTCCTATAATTCACCCCTCCACTTT.

The rearrangement links TRBV19 to TRBJ1-5; D gene uncertain. CDR3 size: 15 residues. The germline V gene has CDR1 LNHDA and CDR2 SQIVND (reference sequence). V was trimmed by 2 bases and J by 10 bases, leaving 18 bases between them. The CDR3 protein is CASSIIGGSNRPQHF. The CDR3 DNA reads TGTGCCAGTAGTATAATTGGAGGGAGCAATCGACCCCAGCATTTT.

The V gene is TRBV10-3, the J gene TRBJ1-5, with a tentative D call TRBD1 (5 bases). Trimming took off 6 bases at V and 4 bases at J, with 19 bases between the two ends. The CDR3 extends over 16 amino acids. From germline, CDR1 is ENHRY and CDR2 SYGVKD. The CDR3 sequence is CAIRDSDRGKNQPQHF. The CDR3 DNA reads as TGTGCCATCAGGGACTCCGATCGGGGGAAGAATCAGCCCCAGCATTTT.

The chain links TRBV25-1 to TRBJ2-3, with D unresolved. CDR1 MGHDK and CDR2 SYGVNS come from the germline V gene. V lost 2 bases and J lost 0, with 3 bases in between. The CDR3 consists of 13 residues. CDR3 sequence: CASSEPSTDTQYF. The CDR3 nucleotides are TGTGCCAGCAGTGAACCTAGCACAGATACGCAGTATTTT.

The V call is TRBV14, the J call TRBJ2-2, with 11 bases fitting TRBD2. The CDR3 totals 17 residues. In germline, CDR1 is SGHDN, CDR2 FVKESK. J gave up 6 bases and V 4 bases, and 10 bases lay outside the gene matches. Written as DNA, the CDR3 is TGTGCCAGCAGCCGCGGTAGCGGGAGGGCCATCGCCGGGGAGCTGTTTTTT. Amino acid sequence: CASSRGSGRAIAGELFF.

The genes are TRBV5-8 and TRBJ2-1; 8 bases agree with TRBD2. V was clipped by 4 bases and J by 4 bases; unmatched bases: 10. CDR3 length: 16 amino acids. Germline V gene data show CDR1 as SGHTS and CDR2 as YDEGEE. Written as DNA, the CDR3 is TGTGCCAGCAGCCTAAAAGCGGGGGCAATTTACAATGAGCAGTTCTTC. This translates into CASSLKAGAIYNEQFF.

This chain joins TRBV5-1 and TRBJ1-6; TRBD1 matches 8 bases. The CDR3 is made up of 15 amino acids. Trimming removed 4 bases from V and 9 bases from J; junction bases left unmatched: 9. Germline CDR1 reads SGHRS; CDR2 reads YFSETQ. CDR3 DNA: TGCGCCAGCAGCATCTCGGGACAGGAAGCTTCACCCCTCCACTTT. Its protein is CASSISGQEASPLHF.

As DNA, the CDR3 is TGCAGCGTTAGAGCGGGACGGACCTACAATGAGCAGTTCTTC. It encodes CSVRAGRTYNEQFF. The gene calls are TRBV29-1 and TRBJ2-1; 7 bases are a match to TRBD2. V was clipped by 5 bases and J by 2 bases; unmatched bases: 6. The germline gives CDR1 SQVTM, CDR2 ANQGSEA. This CDR3 contains 14 residues.

The genes are TRBV25-1 and TRBJ2-5, with 8 positions matching TRBD1. The V gene end was trimmed by 7 bases and the J gene end by 6 bases; junction bases not matched to a gene: 10. The CDR3 is made up of 14 amino acids. The germline gives CDR1 MGHDK, CDR2 SYGVNS. The CDR3 loop is CASTAGQEIQTQYF. The CDR3 nucleotides read TGTGCCAGCACCGCGGGACAGGAGATACAGACCCAGTACTTC. The full variable domain, rest sourced from reference TRBV25-1 and TRBJ2-5, is EADIYQTPRYLVIGTGKKITLECSQTMGHDKMYWYQQDPGMELHLIHYSYGVNSTEKGDLSSESTVSRIRTEHFPLTLESARPSHTSQYLCASTAGQEIQTQYFGPGTRLLVL.

The rearrangement links TRBV5-1 to TRBJ1-2; TRBD1 is a possible D gene (6 bases). The CDR3 covers 14 residues. V lost 0 bases and J lost 4, with 10 bases in between. Germline V CDR1 and CDR2: SGHRS, YFSETQ. CDR3 amino acids: CASSLGGRGYGYTF. CDR3 DNA sequence: TGCGCCAGCAGCTTGGGGGGGCGCGGCTATGGCTACACCTTC.

On this clone itself: Germline and junction disagree at one end, which may indicate a read error. The gene calls are TRBV7-8 and TRBJ2-1, with TRBD1 as a possible D gene (7 bases). Germline CDR1 is SGHVS and CDR2 is FQNEAQ. This CDR3 spans 12 amino acids. CDR3: CASSHKGAGPIF. The CDR3 nucleotides are TGTGCCAGCAGCCATAAGGGGGCGGGACCTATCTTC.

The chain carries TRBV3-1 (or the pseudogene TRBV3-2) and TRBJ2-4, with 8 bases fitting TRBD2. The germline V gene has CDR1 LGHDT and CDR2 YNNKEL (reference sequence). The CDR3 is made up of 16 amino acids. V shed 1 base and J 15 bases; nucleotides not matched to a gene: 17. The CDR3 sequence: CASSQALREEREVRYF. The CDR3 DNA reads TGTGCCAGCAGCCAAGCTTTGCGGGAGGAGAGGGAGGTTCGGTACTTC.